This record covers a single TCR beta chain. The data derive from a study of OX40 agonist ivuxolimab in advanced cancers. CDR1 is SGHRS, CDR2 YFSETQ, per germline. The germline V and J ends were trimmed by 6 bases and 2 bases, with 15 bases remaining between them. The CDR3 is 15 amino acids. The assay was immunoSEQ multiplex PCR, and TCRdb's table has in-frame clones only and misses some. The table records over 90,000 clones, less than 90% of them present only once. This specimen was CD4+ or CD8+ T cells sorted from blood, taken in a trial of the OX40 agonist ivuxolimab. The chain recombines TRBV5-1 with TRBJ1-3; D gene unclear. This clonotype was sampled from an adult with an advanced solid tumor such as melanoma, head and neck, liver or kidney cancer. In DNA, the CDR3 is TGCGCCAGCACCCATGAAGCGGGTGCTGGAAACACCATATATTTT. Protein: CASTHEAGAGNTIYF.